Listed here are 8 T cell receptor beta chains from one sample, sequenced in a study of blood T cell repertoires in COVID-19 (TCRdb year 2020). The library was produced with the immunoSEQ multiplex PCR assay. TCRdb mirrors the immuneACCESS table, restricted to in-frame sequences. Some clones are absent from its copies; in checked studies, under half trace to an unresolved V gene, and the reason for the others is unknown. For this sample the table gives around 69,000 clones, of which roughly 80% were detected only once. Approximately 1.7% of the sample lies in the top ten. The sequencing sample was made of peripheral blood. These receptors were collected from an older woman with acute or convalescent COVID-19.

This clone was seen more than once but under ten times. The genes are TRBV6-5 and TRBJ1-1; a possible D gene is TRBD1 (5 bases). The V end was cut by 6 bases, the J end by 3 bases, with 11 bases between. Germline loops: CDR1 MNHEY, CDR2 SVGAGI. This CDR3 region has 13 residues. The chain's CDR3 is CASRVTDHTEAFF. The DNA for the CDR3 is TGTGCCAGCAGGGTGACAGACCACACTGAAGCTTTCTTT.

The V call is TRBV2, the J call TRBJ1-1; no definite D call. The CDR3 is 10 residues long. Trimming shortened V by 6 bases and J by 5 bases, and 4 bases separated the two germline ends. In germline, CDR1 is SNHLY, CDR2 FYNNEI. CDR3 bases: TGTGCCAGCAGGGAGACTGAAGCTTTCTTT. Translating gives CASRETEAFF.

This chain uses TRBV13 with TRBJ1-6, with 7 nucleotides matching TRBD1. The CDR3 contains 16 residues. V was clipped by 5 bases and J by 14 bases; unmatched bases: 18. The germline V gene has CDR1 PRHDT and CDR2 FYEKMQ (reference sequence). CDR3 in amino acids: CASSILPKQTGSALHF. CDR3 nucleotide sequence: TGTGCCAGCAGCATATTACCGAAACAGACAGGGAGTGCCCTCCACTTT.

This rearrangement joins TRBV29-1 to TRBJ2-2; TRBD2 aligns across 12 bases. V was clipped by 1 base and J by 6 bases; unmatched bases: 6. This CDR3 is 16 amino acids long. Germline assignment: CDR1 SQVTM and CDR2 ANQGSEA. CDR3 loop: CSVEGLAGGPSGELFF. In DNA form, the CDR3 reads TGCAGCGTTGAAGGCCTAGCGGGAGGGCCTTCCGGGGAGCTGTTTTTT.

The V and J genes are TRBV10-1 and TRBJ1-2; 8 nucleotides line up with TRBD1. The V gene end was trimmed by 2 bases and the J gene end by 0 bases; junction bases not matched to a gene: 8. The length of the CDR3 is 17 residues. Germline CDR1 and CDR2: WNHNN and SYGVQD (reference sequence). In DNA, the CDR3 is TGCGCCAGCAGTGAGGTGGACAGGGCGACAGCTAACTATGGCTACACCTTC. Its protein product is CASSEVDRATANYGYTF.

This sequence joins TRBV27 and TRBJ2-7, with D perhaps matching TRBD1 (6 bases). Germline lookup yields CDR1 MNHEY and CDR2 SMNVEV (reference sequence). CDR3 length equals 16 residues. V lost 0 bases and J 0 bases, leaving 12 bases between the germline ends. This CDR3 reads CASSLSFQGFSYEQYF. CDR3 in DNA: TGTGCCAGCAGTTTATCGTTCCAGGGGTTCTCCTACGAGCAGTACTTC.

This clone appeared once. CDR3 in DNA: TGTGCCTACAGGGACACCTCTGGAAACACCATATATTTT. The encoded protein is CAYRDTSGNTIYF. This chain links TRBV30 with TRBJ1-3, with D perhaps TRBD1 (6 bases). V was trimmed by 7 bases and J by 0 bases, leaving 10 bases between them. The CDR3 is 13 residues long. Germline V lookup: CDR1 GTSNPN, CDR2 SVGIG (reference sequence).

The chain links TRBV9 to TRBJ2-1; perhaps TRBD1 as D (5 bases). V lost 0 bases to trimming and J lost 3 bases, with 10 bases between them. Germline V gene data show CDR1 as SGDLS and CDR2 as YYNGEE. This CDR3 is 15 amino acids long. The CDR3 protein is CASSVEGPDYNEQFF. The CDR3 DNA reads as TGTGCCAGCAGCGTAGAGGGGCCTGACTACAATGAGCAGTTCTTC.